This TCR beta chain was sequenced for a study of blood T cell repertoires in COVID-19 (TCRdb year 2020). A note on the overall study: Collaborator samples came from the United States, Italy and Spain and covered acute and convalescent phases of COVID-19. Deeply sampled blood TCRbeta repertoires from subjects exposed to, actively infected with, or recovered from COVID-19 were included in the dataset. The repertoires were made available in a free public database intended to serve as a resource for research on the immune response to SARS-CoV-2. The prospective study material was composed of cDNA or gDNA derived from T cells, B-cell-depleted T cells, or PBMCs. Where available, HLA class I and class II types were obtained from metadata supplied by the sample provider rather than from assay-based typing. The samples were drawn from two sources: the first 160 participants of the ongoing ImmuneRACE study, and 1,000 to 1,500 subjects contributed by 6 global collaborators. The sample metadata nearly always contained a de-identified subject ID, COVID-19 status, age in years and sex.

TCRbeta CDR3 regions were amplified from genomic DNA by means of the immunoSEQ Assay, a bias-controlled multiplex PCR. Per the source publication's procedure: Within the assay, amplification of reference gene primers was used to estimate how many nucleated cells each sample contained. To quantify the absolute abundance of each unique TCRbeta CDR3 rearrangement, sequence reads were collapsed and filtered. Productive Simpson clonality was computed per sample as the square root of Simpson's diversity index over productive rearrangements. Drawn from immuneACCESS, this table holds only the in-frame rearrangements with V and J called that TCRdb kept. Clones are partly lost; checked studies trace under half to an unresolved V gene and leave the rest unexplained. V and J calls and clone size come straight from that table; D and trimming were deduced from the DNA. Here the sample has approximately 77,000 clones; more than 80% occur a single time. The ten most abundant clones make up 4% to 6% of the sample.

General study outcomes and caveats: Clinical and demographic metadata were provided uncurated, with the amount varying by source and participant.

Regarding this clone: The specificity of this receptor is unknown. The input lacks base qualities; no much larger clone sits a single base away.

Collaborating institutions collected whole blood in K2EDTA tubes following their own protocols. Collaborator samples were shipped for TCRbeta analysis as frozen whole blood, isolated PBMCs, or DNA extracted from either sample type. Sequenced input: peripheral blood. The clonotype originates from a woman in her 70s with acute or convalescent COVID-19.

Read as DNA, the sequence is TGCGCCAGCAGCCAAGAGGTAGCGGGGACCCCCGGGGAGCTGTTTTTT. Translated, it reads CASSQEVAGTPGELFF. Recombination linked TRBV4-3 to TRBJ2-2; a stretch of 8 junction bases matches TRBD2. V trim: 0 bases; J trim: 6 bases; unmatched bases: 6. The germline V gene yields LGHNA for CDR1 and YSLEER for CDR2. The CDR3 starts with the cysteine, ends with the phenylalanine, and has 16 residues. The only DNA kept is the CDR3, 48 bases in frame from the first base.